The T cell receptor beta chain described here comes from a study of T cells after yellow fever vaccination. In the study overall: CD3, CD45RA, CCR7 and CD95 were used to sort EM, EMRA, CM and Tscm memory subsets.

Broader study findings: The study found a weaker secondary response that peaked faster, day 5 versus 15. CD4 and CD8 compartments shared a small share of clonotypes, likely from convergent recombination.

Conversion of TCR transcripts into cDNA relied on 5'RACE template switching, which added a universal primer site and UMIs. TCRdb re-called the 5' RACE reads through MiXCR, storing one row per CDR3 protein. The sample lists approximately 58,000 distinct CDR3 sequences, 4.5% to 6% occurring once. Trimming took 11 bases from V and 6 from J; bases not matched to a gene: 10. There are 13 residues in the CDR3. In germline, CDR1 is SGHTA, CDR2 FQGNSA. This chain links TRBV7-2 with TRBJ2-3; 8 nucleotides align to TRBD2. The sequencing here drew on PBMCs, either bulk or a sorted T-cell subset (CD4+, CD8+, memory, or dextramer-sorted; not recorded which), taken on the day of the yellow fever booster vaccination. The origin of this receptor is a man aged 18 to 30 who received the YFV17D yellow fever vaccine. CDR3 protein: CASGYGGADTQYF. CDR3 nucleotide sequence: TGTGCCTCCGGGTACGGGGGGGCGGATACGCAGTATTTT. Full variable domain (remainder filled in from reference TRBV7-2 and TRBJ2-3): GAGVSQSPSNKVTEKGKDVELRCDPISGHTALYWYRQSLGQGLEFLIYFQGNSAPDKSGLPSDRFSAERTGGSVSTLTIQRTQQEDSAVYLCASGYGGADTQYFGPGTRLTVL.